The 2 T cell receptor beta chains listed next were all sequenced from one sample in a study of shared clonotypes between healthy human individuals. Sequencing used immunoSEQ multiplex PCR; TCRdb keeps in-frame clones, though not all of them. Of 450,000 to 550,000 clones in the sample, 60% to 85% are singletons; the top ten hold approximately 13%. Sequenced: PBMCs. The source is a middle-aged woman in good health. Some clones in this sample may be carry-over from other donors' samples.

This clone was observed a handful of times. The chain has TRBV10-3 and TRBJ2-1, with 7 nucleotides matching TRBD2. The germline V gene encodes CDR1 ENHRY and CDR2 SYGVKD. The V gene end was trimmed by 4 bases and the J gene end by 6 bases; junction bases not matched to a gene: 3. CDR3 length: 13 amino acids. For the CDR3, the DNA is TGTGCCATCAGTGGAGGCGGGAGCAATGAGCAGTTCTTC. Translating gives CAISGGGSNEQFF.

This clone has a handful of counts. The rearrangement joins TRBV5-4 to TRBJ1-3, with TRBD1 matching over 7 bases. Germline assignment: CDR1 SGHNT and CDR2 YYREEE (reference sequence). With 3 bases clipped from V and 0 bases from J, the junction kept 3 bases outside the gene matches. The CDR3 covers 15 residues. The CDR3: CASSSQGGSGNTIYF. CDR3 in DNA: TGTGCCAGCAGCTCTCAGGGGGGCTCTGGAAACACCATATATTTT.